This TCR beta chain was sequenced during a study of T cell clonotyping in hematopoietic cell transplantation. Clones were read by immunoSEQ multiplex PCR, and TCRdb kept only the in-frame ones, dropping some. The repertoire holds roughly 13,000 clones, with over 75% as singletons. Study-wide findings and caveats: Pathologically expanded recipient clonotypes increased progressively from day 30 to day 180 as diversity fell. No sorting was done, leaving CD4 and CD8 contributions mixed.

This CDR3 comprises 14 residues. Trimming at V came to 4 bases and at J to 6 bases, leaving 4 bases not matched to a gene. CDR1 is SNHLY and CDR2 is FYNNEI in the germline V gene. With regard to this clone: Its antigen is unknown.

This chain uses TRBV2 with TRBJ2-3; 10 positions agree with TRBD1. This sequence was found in a man in his thirties or forties in good health. Some clones in this sample may be carry-over from other donors' samples. The sequencing input was peripheral blood mononuclear cells. The CDR3 region is CASSGQGASDTQYF. The CDR3 nucleotides are TGTGCCAGCAGTGGACAGGGGGCGTCGGATACGCAGTATTTT.